This T cell receptor (beta chain) was obtained from a study of blood T cells in healthy people across ages. Between the trimmed V and J ends, which lost 4 bases and 0 bases, there was a span of 11 bases. CDR1 SGHRS and CDR2 YFSETQ come from the germline V gene. The CDR3 is made up of 15 amino acids. Using a J-beta primer mix together with a sample-barcoded 5' primer, a second PCR was run for roughly 6 to 11 cycles. TCRdb analysed the 5' RACE reads with MiXCR anew, one entry per CDR3 protein. This repertoire shows fewer than 750,000 distinct CDR3 sequences, around 48% found once; its top ten account for 20% to 25%.

Material for sequencing was blood. The chain carries TRBV5-1 and TRBJ2-1; no definite D call. This TCR derives from an elderly man in good health. The CDR3 loop reads CASSHLTSSYNEQFF. The CDR3 DNA is TGCGCCAGCAGCCACCTGACGAGCTCCTACAATGAGCAGTTCTTC.